This T cell receptor beta chain was identified during a study of cytomegalovirus exposure and HLA in healthy donors. As for the study in general: The Caucasian-associated ancestry cluster contained around four fifths of the 300 to 400 genotyped donors. Study-wide results and limits: There were reportedly fewer N-insertions in an Asian-associated ancestry cluster than the roughly 610-donor mean, in a later analysis. The classifier reportedly diagnosed cytomegalovirus status with high sensitivity and specificity. An analysis was carried out at a later point. It showed that HLA-associated TCR beta chains were more clonally expanded than equally common non-associated chains.

A word on this clone: Its antigen is unknown.

The PCR employed 60 Vbeta primers together with 13 Jbeta primers. Clones were read by immunoSEQ multiplex PCR, and TCRdb kept only the in-frame ones, dropping some. This table holds roughly 220,000 clones, approximately 78% found once. In germline, CDR1 is MNHNY, CDR2 SVGAGI (reference sequence). V lost 9 bases and J lost 4, with 6 bases in between. CDR3 length: 10 amino acids. Sequencing input: PBMCs. This chain uses TRBV6-6 with TRBJ1-2; D ambiguous. The origin of this receptor is a man between 25 and 39 years old in good health and CMV-seronegative. This chain's CDR3 is CASEGYGYTF. In nucleotides, the CDR3 is TGTGCCAGTGAGGGCTATGGCTACACCTTC.